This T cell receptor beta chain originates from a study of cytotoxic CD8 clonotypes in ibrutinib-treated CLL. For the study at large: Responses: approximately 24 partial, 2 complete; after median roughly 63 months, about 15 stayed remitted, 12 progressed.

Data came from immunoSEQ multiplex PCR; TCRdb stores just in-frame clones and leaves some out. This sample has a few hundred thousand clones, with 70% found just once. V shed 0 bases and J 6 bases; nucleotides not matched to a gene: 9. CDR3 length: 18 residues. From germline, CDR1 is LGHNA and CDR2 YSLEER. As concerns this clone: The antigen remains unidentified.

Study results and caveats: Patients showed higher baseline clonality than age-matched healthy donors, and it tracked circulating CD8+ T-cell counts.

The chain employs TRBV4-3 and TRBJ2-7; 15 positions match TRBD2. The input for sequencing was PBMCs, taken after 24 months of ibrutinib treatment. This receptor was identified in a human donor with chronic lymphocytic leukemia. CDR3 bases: TGCGCCAGCAGCCAAGAAGGATTCGGGACTAGCGGGAGGACCGAGCAGTACTTC. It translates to CASSQEGFGTSGRTEQYF.